This TCR beta chain was recovered during a study of blood T cell repertoires in COVID-19. Whole-study context: PBMCs, B-cell-depleted T cells, or T cells provided the cDNA or gDNA that made up the material.

Original analysis: Quantification of nucleated cells was approximated via reference gene primer amplification. Generated by immunoSEQ multiplex PCR, the TCRdb table keeps only in-frame clones and is missing some. V and J calls and clone size come straight from that table; D and trimming were deduced from the DNA. This table has roughly 73,000 clones, roughly 90% appearing once. Germline V CDR1 and CDR2: SGHTA, FQGNSA. V was pared by 1 base and J by 3 bases, with 10 bases between. The CDR3 extends over 15 amino acids. The chain combines TRBV7-2 with TRBJ1-5; D is possibly TRBD1 (6 bases). The receptor's source is a man aged 50 or older with acute or convalescent COVID-19. The sequenced material came from peripheral blood. This chain's CDR3 is CASSLDQGPNQPQHF. CDR3 coding DNA: TGTGCCAGCAGCTTAGATCAGGGGCCCAATCAGCCCCAGCATTTT.